The rows below give T cell receptor beta chains drawn from one sample of a study of siplizumab effects on memory and regulatory T cells. TCRdb's copy holds only in-frame clones and misses some; the assay was immunoSEQ multiplex PCR. The profile shows roughly 50,000 clones, about 88% of them singletons. The specimen was naive CD8+ T cells sorted from blood. These receptors came from a human donor in good health. Each CDR3 is given with its conserved first and last residue. D genes are given only for firm matches. A row's size may be missing; if present it is once, few, many or a size class.

cdr3_nt cdr3_aa v_call d_call j_call clone_size
TGTGCCAGCAGCTTAGTAAAAGGGGGCGAGACCCAGTACTTC CASSLVKGGETQYF TRBV7-9 TRBD1 TRBJ2-5 -
TGTGCCAGCAGTTTGCTCGCTTCACCTCCTAGCACAGATACGCAGTATTTT CASSLLASPPSTDTQYF TRBV27 - TRBJ2-3 -
TGTGCCAGCACCCGCGGCCTGTTCTCTGGAAACACCATATATTTT CASTRGLFSGNTIYF TRBV21-1 - TRBJ1-3 -
TGCGCCAGCAGCTTCACGAGGAGGAGAGTGCGGGAGGGGGCTGGGAATGAGCAGTTCTTC CASSFTRRRVREGAGNEQFF TRBV5-1 TRBD2 TRBJ2-1 -
TGTGCCAGCAGCTTGTCGCGTTTGGACACTGAAGCTTTCTTT CASSLSRLDTEAFF TRBV7-9 - TRBJ1-1 -
TGTGCCAGTAGTTCCGGGAACTACGAGCAGTACTTC CASSSGNYEQYF TRBV19 - TRBJ2-7 -
TGTGCCAGCTTATCGGACAGGGCGGGGAACACTGAAGCTTTCTTT CASLSDRAGNTEAFF TRBV2 TRBD1 TRBJ1-1 -
TGTGCCAGCAGCTTAGGGCCAGATACGCAGTATTTT CASSLGPDTQYF TRBV11-3 - TRBJ2-3 -
TGTGCCAGTAGCAGGACAGGTGCTTCCTACGAGCAGTACTTC CASSRTGASYEQYF TRBV19 TRBD1 TRBJ2-7 -
TGTGCCAGCAGCTTAAATGGGGGTGAAGTGGATAGAGCTTTCTTT CASSLNGGEVDRAFF TRBV7-3 - TRBJ1-1 -
TGTGCCAGCAGCTGGCACGGACAGGCGGCCTTCATTGAGCAGTACTTC CASSWHGQAAFIEQYF TRBV7-9 TRBD1 TRBJ2-7 -
TGTGCCAGCAGCATGCACGGTCCCAACACTGAAGCTTTCTTT CASSMHGPNTEAFF TRBV6-4 - TRBJ1-1 -
TGCGCCAGCAGCCAAGCGCCAGGCCAAGAGACCCAGTACTTC CASSQAPGQETQYF TRBV4-1 - TRBJ2-5 once
TGCAGCGTTGAGTCCCGCGGGGACCGATCTATCTACGAGCAGTACTTC CSVESRGDRSIYEQYF TRBV29-1 - TRBJ2-7 -
TGTGCCAGCAAACTTGGAGTGAACACTGAAGCTTTCTTT CASKLGVNTEAFF TRBV7-9 - TRBJ1-1 -
TGTGCCAGCAGCTTAACGGGGGGGCTACGCGAGCAGTACTTC CASSLTGGLREQYF TRBV11-2 TRBD2 TRBJ2-7 -
TGTGCCAGCAGCTTATTCCTGGGACAGGGGATACACAATGAGCAGTTCTTC CASSLFLGQGIHNEQFF TRBV11-2 TRBD1 TRBJ2-1 once
TGTGCCAGCAGCTTGGGAGGGGGGGCAGGTGAAAAACTGTTTTTT CASSLGGGAGEKLFF TRBV5-6 - TRBJ1-4 -
TGTGCCAGCAGTCCGCAGGGGACTAGCGGGAATACCGGGGAGCTGTTTTTT CASSPQGTSGNTGELFF TRBV27 TRBD2 TRBJ2-2 once
TGTGCCAGCACTGTGATGGGGCTTCCGATGAACACTGAAGCTTTCTTT CASTVMGLPMNTEAFF TRBV9 - TRBJ1-1 -
TGTGCCAGCAGCTCCCTACAGGGGGCCACTGAAGCTTTCTTT CASSSLQGATEAFF TRBV7-9 TRBD1 TRBJ1-1 -
TGTGCCAGCAGCTGGGATAGGGGGTCCTACGAGCAGTACTTC CASSWDRGSYEQYF TRBV5-4 - TRBJ2-7 -
TGCGCCAGCAGCCCCCTGGGGGACAGGGTGTCCGACGAGCAGTACTTC CASSPLGDRVSDEQYF TRBV4-1 TRBD1 TRBJ2-7 -
TGTGCCAGCAAGAGGGGTGACCATAATGAGCAGTTCTTC CASKRGDHNEQFF TRBV6-6 - TRBJ2-1 -
TGTGCCATCAGTGACCTATTGACAGGGGAAGGGGAGACCCAGTACTTC CAISDLLTGEGETQYF TRBV10-3 TRBD1 TRBJ2-5 -
TGCGCCAGCAGCGATTACACCGGGGAGCTGTTTTTT CASSDYTGELFF TRBV10-2 - TRBJ2-2 -
TGTGCCAGCAGCCCTGAGGACAGGATAATCACAGATACGCAGTATTTT CASSPEDRIITDTQYF TRBV7-9 TRBD1 TRBJ2-3 -
TGTGCCAGCGGCGGGAGTTTTGGTGGAGCCGGGGAGCTGTTTTTT CASGGSFGGAGELFF TRBV6-5 TRBD2 TRBJ2-2 -
TGTGCCAGCAGTTTGACAGGGGGCGCCTATGGCTACACCTTC CASSLTGGAYGYTF TRBV27 TRBD1 TRBJ1-2 -
TGTGCCAGCAGCTTAGATTTCCAGGGGGACAATGAGCAGTTCTTC CASSLDFQGDNEQFF TRBV7-9 TRBD1 TRBJ2-1 -
TGTGCCACCGGAGGTTTTTACACCGGGGAGCTGTTTTTT CATGGFYTGELFF TRBV19 - TRBJ2-2 -
TGCGCCAGCAGGTGGGAAGGACTACTCACAGATACGCAGTATTTT CASRWEGLLTDTQYF TRBV4-1 - TRBJ2-3 -
TGTGCCACCAGCACAGAAACTTCCTCGCTAGCGAACCAAGAGACCCAGTACTTC CATSTETSSLANQETQYF TRBV15 - TRBJ2-5 -
TGTGCCAGCAGTTTAAACCTGGGAAACAATGAGCAGTTCTTC CASSLNLGNNEQFF TRBV27 - TRBJ2-1 -
TGTGCCAGCAACCCCGCAGGAGTCGGCCACCCGGGGGACGAGCAGTTCTTC CASNPAGVGHPGDEQFF TRBV13 - TRBJ2-1 once
TGCGCCAGCAGCTTGGCCACAGAGACCCAGTACTTC CASSLATETQYF TRBV5-1 - TRBJ2-5 -
TGTGCCAGCAGCGCGTGGCAGGACACTGAAGCTTTCTTT CASSAWQDTEAFF TRBV5-8 - TRBJ1-1 -
TGTGCCAGCAGTTACGGGCAGGGCAGTATCTACGAGCAGTACTTC CASSYGQGSIYEQYF TRBV6-6 - TRBJ2-7 -
TGCAGCGCGGAGTTTGGACAGGGGACTGGCTACACCTTC CSAEFGQGTGYTF TRBV29-1 TRBD1 TRBJ1-2 -
TGTGCCAGCAGATCGGGGACAGGGTCTTCTGAGCAGTACTTC CASRSGTGSSEQYF TRBV6-1 TRBD1 TRBJ2-7 -
TGCGCCAGCAGCTTGGATCTAGCGCCGTACAATGAGCAGTTCTTC CASSLDLAPYNEQFF TRBV5-1 - TRBJ2-1 -
TGCGCCAGCGGACTAGGGGCTAGCGGGATGACAGATACGCAGTATTTT CASGLGASGMTDTQYF TRBV4-1 TRBD2 TRBJ2-3 -
TGTGCCAGCAAGTGGGACGGTACGAACACCGGGGAGCTGTTTTTT CASKWDGTNTGELFF TRBV27 - TRBJ2-2 -
TGTGCCAGTAGTTTAGGTAATCAGCCCCAGCATTTT CASSLGNQPQHF TRBV19 - TRBJ1-5 once
TGTGCCAGCAGCTTAAAAGACAGGGTAAGCTCCTACGAGCAGTACTTC CASSLKDRVSSYEQYF TRBV5-6 TRBD1 TRBJ2-7 -
TGCAGCGTTGTAGGGGAAGGCTACACCTTC CSVVGEGYTF TRBV29-1 - TRBJ1-2 -
TGCGCCAGCAGCCAAGATATAGGAGAATACGAGCAGTACTTC CASSQDIGEYEQYF TRBV4-1 - TRBJ2-7 -
TGTGCCAGCAGCGGGATGGAGACCCAGTACTTC CASSGMETQYF TRBV5-4 - TRBJ2-5 -
TGTGCCAGTATGGGACTTGCCACAGATACGCAGTATTTT CASMGLATDTQYF TRBV19 - TRBJ2-3 -
TGTGCCAGCAGCTTGGCCGGTGCGGGACCCTACGAGCAGTACTTC CASSLAGAGPYEQYF TRBV5-4 - TRBJ2-7 -
TGTGCTAGTGGTTTGGCTCTGGAGGGCGAGCAGTACTTC CASGLALEGEQYF TRBV12-5 - TRBJ2-7 -
TGTGCCAGCAGCCTAGGACAGACCTACGAGCAGTACTTC CASSLGQTYEQYF TRBV11-2 - TRBJ2-7 -
TGCGCCAGCAGCCAACCAGGCCTCCGGGGGAACACTGAAGCTTTCTTT CASSQPGLRGNTEAFF TRBV4-1 - TRBJ1-1 -
TGTGCCAGTAGCATTTTCGGACAGAGTAGCGATGGCTACACCTTC CASSIFGQSSDGYTF TRBV19 - TRBJ1-2 -
TGTGCCAGCAGCTTAGTCCCGGAAGGACAGGGAAAAAACATTCAGTACTTC CASSLVPEGQGKNIQYF TRBV13 TRBD1 TRBJ2-4 once
TGTGCCAGCAGCCGGAGTTGGGGCTACGAGCAGTACTTC CASSRSWGYEQYF TRBV14 - TRBJ2-7 -
TGTGCCAGAAGCTTGTATCGGGGGCCCTTCACAGATACGCAGTATTTT CARSLYRGPFTDTQYF TRBV5-3 - TRBJ2-3 -
TGTGCCAGCAGAGGGGGCGTCGAGGGCTACGAGCAGTACTTC CASRGGVEGYEQYF TRBV13 TRBD1 TRBJ2-7 -
TGTGCCAGCAGCTTTCTGGGCGACGAGCAGTACTTC CASSFLGDEQYF TRBV7-9 - TRBJ2-7 -
TGTGCCAGCAGTTACCAGGGTTTGAACACTGAAGCTTTCTTT CASSYQGLNTEAFF TRBV6-5 - TRBJ1-1 -